These 27 T cell receptor beta chains were all obtained from the same sample, sequenced in a study of blood T cells in healthy people across ages. Through a sample-barcoded 5' primer and a J-beta primer mix, a second PCR was run for roughly 6 to 11 cycles. TCRdb redid the calling of the 5' RACE reads with MiXCR, one entry per CDR3 protein. The sample has roughly 1,100,000 distinct CDR3 sequences, roughly a quarter seen once; the top ten hold less than 0.85%. The same data also contributed to another study, on T cells of mothers and their children.

Sequencing input: blood. The receptors were sampled from a girl aged 2 to 10 in good health.

J is TRBJ2-5 and V is TRBV20-1, with TRBD2 matching over 7 bases. The J call is doubtful: the DNA matches TRBJ2-1 better. The V gene's germline CDR1 is DFQATT and CDR2 SNEGSKA (reference sequence). The CDR3 is 13 residues long. The CDR3 DNA is TGCAGTGCTCGGGAGGTGTTAGACTATGAGCAGTTCTTC. Its protein product is CSAREVLDYEQFF.

V and J are TRBV29-1 and TRBJ1-2; D unresolved. The CDR3 contains 14 residues. CDR1 SQVTM and CDR2 ANQGSEA come from the germline V gene. Trimming removed 5 bases from V and 8 bases from J, with 21 bases in between. The CDR3 loop is CSVSRIPASEGYTF. The CDR3, as DNA: TGCAGCGTTTCGAGAATTCCTGCTTCAGAGGGCTACACCTTC.

The chain is built from TRBV28 and TRBJ1-2; D remains ambiguous. Between the trimmed V and J ends, which lost 3 bases and 2 bases, there was a span of 22 bases. This CDR3 contains 18 residues. The germline V gene encodes CDR1 MDHEN and CDR2 SYDVKM. CDR3 in DNA: TGTGCCAGCAGTTTCGGGCGGGAAGATTATGGTCGAAACTATGGCTACACCTTC. Its protein product is CASSFGREDYGRNYGYTF.

Regarding this clonotype: Germline is not matched at one junction end, which may reflect a read error. The chain carries TRBV29-1 and TRBJ1-2; 8 nucleotides match TRBD1. The CDR3 runs to 12 residues. Looked up from germline, CDR1 is SQVTM and CDR2 is ANQGSEA. This CDR3 is CSGSTGVAGYAF. CDR3 DNA sequence: TGCAGCGGATCGACAGGGGTTGCTGGCTACGCCTTC.

The V and J genes are TRBV7-9 and TRBJ2-3; weak D call: TRBD2 (6 bases). The ends were cut back, 2 bases at V and 3 bases at J, with 9 bases in the middle. The CDR3 runs to 14 residues. Germline V gene sequence: CDR1 SEHNR, CDR2 FQNEAQ (reference sequence). The DNA for the CDR3 is TGTGCCAGCAGCTTATCTAGCGTGACAGATACGCAGTATTTT. Translation gives CASSLSSVTDTQYF.

The sample holds a few counts of this clonotype. This chain connects TRBV7-9 to TRBJ2-5, with D possibly TRBD1 on 6 matching bases. The germline CDR1 and CDR2 sequences are SEHNR and FQNEAQ (reference sequence). With 7 bases removed from V and 1 base from J, the gap between germline ends came to 16 bases. The CDR3 length is 15 residues. CDR3 residues: CASNPPLDSQETQYF. For the CDR3, the DNA is TGTGCCAGCAACCCTCCCCTGGACAGCCAAGAGACCCAGTACTTC.

The CDR3 DNA reads as TGTGCCAGCAGTCCTGACAGCTCCATAGCCAAAAACATTCAGTACTTC. This codes for CASSPDSSIAKNIQYF. The V gene is TRBV28, the J gene TRBJ2-4, with a weak D call TRBD1 (5 bases). CDR3 length equals 16 residues. Trimming cost V 5 bases and J 0 bases, with 14 bases left between them. Germline lookup yields CDR1 MDHEN and CDR2 SYDVKM.

The V call is TRBV7-9, the J call TRBJ2-5; perhaps D is TRBD1 or TRBD2 (5 bases each). CDR1 is SEHNR and CDR2 is FQNEAQ in the germline V gene (reference sequence). CDR3 size: 15 residues. V lost 5 bases and J lost 3, with 16 bases in between. The CDR3 nucleotides read TGTGCCAGCAGCCCTAGGCTACAGGAGGAAGAGACCCAGTACTTC. Amino acid sequence: CASSPRLQEEETQYF.

This clonotype has ten or more counts. The rearrangement joins TRBV6-5 to TRBJ1-2, with unresolved D. CDR1 is MNHEY, CDR2 SVGAGI, per germline. The CDR3 runs 12 residues. V shed 7 bases and J shed 6 bases, with 12 bases lying between them. The CDR3 DNA reads as TGTGCCAGCATCAACCCCCCCCATGGCTACACCTTC. The encoded protein is CASINPPHGYTF.

The V call is TRBV20-1, the J call TRBJ2-1; D tentatively reads TRBD1 or TRBD2 (5 bases each). Trimming took 3 bases from V and 5 from J, leaving 20 bases between them. The germline CDR1 and CDR2 sequences are DFQATT and SNEGSKA (reference sequence). The CDR3 has 16 residues. CDR3 DNA: TGCAGTGCTAGTGACTGGGGGTTAGGCTCGGACAATGAGCAGTTCTTC. This translates into CSASDWGLGSDNEQFF.

This clonotype was seen only a few times. The chain joins TRBV12-3 or TRBV12-4 to TRBJ1-3, with D uncertain. CDR3 length: 13 amino acids. Deletions cut 5 bases from V and 7 bases from J, with 12 bases between. The CDR3 loop reads CASSPLVRNTIYF. The CDR3 bases are TGTGCCAGCAGTCCCCTTGTGAGGAACACCATATATTTT.

This clonotype was counted only a few times. One end of the junction does not line up with germline, which may come from a read error. V is TRBV6-5 and J is TRBJ2-1; no clear D. The CDR3 loop spans 13 amino acids. Germline V gene data show CDR1 as MNHEY and CDR2 as SVGAGI. The CDR3 region is CAISVNSDNEQFF. The CDR3 DNA follows: TGTGCCATCAGTGTTAACAGTGACAATGAGCAGTTCTTC.

This clonotype has just a few counts. V and J are TRBV7-6 and TRBJ2-3; weak D call: TRBD2 (6 bases). Germline assignment: CDR1 SGHVS and CDR2 FNYEAQ. V lost 5 bases and J lost 2, with 11 bases in between. This CDR3 comprises 14 residues. The CDR3 DNA reads TGTGCCAGCAGCGTTGGGACTTTCACAGATACGCAGTATTTT. It encodes CASSVGTFTDTQYF. Full variable domain (missing parts from reference TRBV7-6 and TRBJ2-3): GAGVSQSPRYKVTKRGQDVALRCDPISGHVSLYWYRQALGQGPEFLTYFNYEAQQDKSGLPNDRFSAERPEGSISTLTIQRTEQRDSAMYRCASSVGTFTDTQYFGPGTRLTVL.

As concerns this clonotype: The junction departs from the called germline gene at one end, perhaps through a read error. The V call is TRBV18, the J call TRBJ2-7, with a tentative D call TRBD1 (6 bases). This CDR3 has 14 amino acids. The germline V gene encodes CDR1 KGHSH and CDR2 LQKENI. The CDR3 DNA reads as TGTGCCAGCTCACCAGGTGGGGGCAGAGAGACCCAGCACTTC. Amino acid sequence: CASSPGGGRETQHF.

The DNA for the CDR3 is TGTGCCAGCAGCCCCCGGGCCGTTACCGGAGAGACCCAGTACTTC. The encoded protein is CASSPRAVTGETQYF. V is TRBV5-5 and J is TRBJ2-5, with D unclear. This CDR3 comprises 15 residues. V was cut by 4 bases and J by 4 bases, with 17 bases left in between. Per the germline V gene, CDR1 is SGHKS and CDR2 is YYEKEE (reference sequence).

The genes are TRBV5-1 and TRBJ2-5; D gene ambiguous. Looked up from germline, CDR1 is SGHRS and CDR2 is YFSETQ. The V gene lost 5 bases and the J gene lost 5 bases, with 22 bases spanning the gap. This CDR3 region has 16 residues. CDR3 sequence: CASRSWGEELVETQYF. The CDR3 DNA reads as TGCGCCAGCAGGAGTTGGGGTGAAGAATTAGTTGAGACCCAGTACTTC. The whole variable domain, filled in from reference TRBV5-1 and TRBJ2-5, reads KAGVTQTPRYLIKTRGQQVTLSCSPISGHRSVSWYQQTPGQGLQFLFEYFSETQRNKGNFPGRFSGRQFSNSRSEMNVSTLELGDSALYLCASRSWGEELVETQYFGPGTRLLVL.

This clonotype appeared a few times. The chain recombines TRBV5-1 with TRBJ2-5; the D is unclear. Trimming stripped 0 bases from V and 2 bases from J, with 17 bases between. The CDR3 extends over 17 amino acids. From germline, CDR1 is SGHRS and CDR2 YFSETQ. The CDR3 loop reads CASSLAGNPSGQETQYF. The CDR3 DNA is TGCGCCAGCAGCTTGGCGGGTAATCCAAGTGGACAAGAGACCCAGTACTTC.

Only a few counts were recorded for this clonotype. CDR3 sequence reads: CASSQDLGSTDTQYF. The CDR3 bases are TGTGCCAGCAGCCAAGACTTGGGCTCAACAGATACGCAGTATTTT. This rearrangement joins TRBV4-2 to TRBJ2-3; D remains unclear. Germline V gene lookup returns CDR1 LGHNA and CDR2 YNFKEQ. This CDR3 has 15 amino acids. Trimming removed 0 bases at V and 3 bases at J, with 10 bases between.

The V gene is TRBV12-3 or TRBV12-4, the J gene TRBJ2-7; 11 positions match TRBD2. The CDR3 has 15 amino acids. The V and J ends lost 6 bases and 5 bases, in that order; junction bases with no gene match: 9. CDR3 DNA sequence: TGTGCCAGCAGGCCTCCACTAGCGGGAGAGGACGAGCAGTACTTC. It translates to CASRPPLAGEDEQYF.

This clonotype was detected only a few times. The chain couples TRBV4-3 to TRBJ2-5; unclear D gene. The better agreement between TRBJ2-7 and the DNA end casts doubt on the J call. The CDR3 sequence is 14 residues long. Germline V gene sequence: CDR1 LGHNA, CDR2 YSLEER. The CDR3 here is CASSLGPGSPEQYF. The CDR3 region has the DNA TGCGCCAGCAGCCTCGGACCTGGGTCCCCCGAGCAGTACTTC.

This sequence joins TRBV6-6 and TRBJ2-5, with a tentative D call TRBD2 (7 bases). The CDR3 loop spans 16 amino acids. CDR1 is MNHNY and CDR2 is SVGAGI in the germline V gene (reference sequence). V shed 2 bases and J shed 4 bases, with 17 bases lying between them. In nucleotides, the CDR3 is TGTGCCAGCAGTTACGAGGGGGGGCCAGGTGGAGAGACCCAGTACTTC. Amino acids: CASSYEGGPGGETQYF.

The rearrangement joins TRBV20-1 to TRBJ2-5; 12 nucleotides agree with TRBD1. The J call could be wrong; TRBJ2-7 is a better fit for the DNA end. This CDR3 has 12 residues. CDR1 and CDR2 from the germline V gene are DFQATT and SNEGSKA (reference sequence). The CDR3 coding sequence is TGCTCCGGGACAGGGGGCCTTGGCGAGCAGTACTTC. It encodes CSGTGGLGEQYF.

The gene calls are TRBV6-1 and TRBJ2-1; 7 nucleotides line up with TRBD1. Germline CDR1 is MNHNS and CDR2 is SASEGT. After removal of 3 bases from V and 10 bases from J, the junction contained 15 bases not matched to a gene. CDR3 size: 16 residues. CDR3 in amino acids: CASSDPYVTGADEQFF. The CDR3 coding sequence is TGTGCCAGCAGTGATCCATATGTTACAGGGGCGGACGAGCAGTTCTTC.

The chain uses TRBV21-1 and TRBJ2-5; the table's D gene call, TRBD2, was not cross checked with the DNA. TRBV21-1 is tagged as a pseudogene. This CDR3 contains 16 residues. The CDR3 nucleotides read TGTGCCAGCAGCAAAGCGCTAGGGCAGGCCGAAGAGACCCAGTACTTC. Translating it yields CASSKALGQAEETQYF.

This clonotype was counted once. The chain is built from TRBV10-2 and TRBJ2-3; the D call may be TRBD1 or TRBD2 (5 bases each). CDR3 length: 17 amino acids. V gave up 3 bases and J gave up 0 bases, with 16 bases separating them. The germline gives CDR1 WSHSY, CDR2 SAAADI. CDR3 sequence reads: CASSESWGWPSTDTQYF. CDR3 bases: TGCGCCAGCAGTGAATCTTGGGGGTGGCCTAGCACAGATACGCAGTATTTT.

The chain uses TRBV3-1 and TRBJ1-1; D is undetermined. The germline gives CDR1 LGHDT, CDR2 YNNKEL (reference sequence). Trimming stripped 5 bases from V and 3 bases from J, with 13 bases between. The CDR3 consists of 14 residues. CDR3 coding DNA: TGTGCCAGCAGCTCCACGACTGCCTACACTGAAGCTTTCTTT. Encoded protein: CASSSTTAYTEAFF.

There are a few counts of this clonotype. The chain is built from TRBV4-1 and TRBJ2-5; D possibly corresponds to TRBD1 (6 bases). The J call is uncertain, as TRBJ2-1 better fits the DNA end. The germline V gene has CDR1 MGHRA and CDR2 YSYEKL. The CDR3 spans 17 residues. The CDR3 bases are TGCGCCAGCAGCCAAGCTCCCCCCGGGACAACCTACAATGAGCAGTTCTTC. As protein: CASSQAPPGTTYNEQFF.